This passage covers 6 T cell receptor beta chains from one sample sequenced in a study of vaccination and CD4 T cells after COVID-19. These receptors' targets are unknown. Treatment described: roughly 10-day PBMC culture with coronavirus spike peptide pools or control peptides (ViraFEST assay). CD4+ T cells of the unexposed donor were collected before the COVID-19 pandemic (2011-2018). Sequencing of the DNA from cultured CD4+ T cells was carried out with the Oncomine TCR Beta short-read assay. Genomic DNA extraction was carried out from cultured CD4+ T cells. TCRdb independently ran MiXCR on the PCR reads; one entry per CDR3 protein. The sample includes approximately 9,000 distinct CDR3 sequences, roughly 35% of them seen just once. The material sequenced was CD4+ T cells from blood, cultured in vitro. These receptors originate from a human donor in good health.

V and J are TRBV7-2 and TRBJ2-5; the D gene is possibly TRBD1 (5 bases). CDR1 SGHTA and CDR2 FQGNSA come from the germline V gene. V lost 5 bases, J lost 5 bases, and 6 bases lay in between. CDR3 length: 11 amino acids. This CDR3 is CASSPGETQYF. The CDR3 bases are TGTGCCAGCAGCCCAGGGGAGACCCAGTACTTC.

This clonotype was seen only a few times. The V and J genes are TRBV27 and TRBJ1-6; D is perhaps TRBD1 (6 bases). Germline V gene sequence: CDR1 MNHEY, CDR2 SMNVEV (reference sequence). The CDR3 has 15 residues. Trimming pared 5 bases from V and 7 bases from J, leaving 15 bases between. For the CDR3, the DNA is TGTGCCAGCAGTCCCCGGACAGACACCAATTCACCCCTCCACTTT. Its translation is CASSPRTDTNSPLHF.

This rearrangement joins TRBV11-3 to TRBJ2-3; TRBD2 matches 7 bases. With V trimmed by 5 bases and J by 6 bases, 5 bases remained unmatched. Germline V gene sequence: CDR1 SGHNT, CDR2 YENEEA. The length of the CDR3 is 13 residues. DNA of the CDR3: TGTGCCAGCAGCGGGGGGGGTACTGATACGCAGTATTTT. Its translation: CASSGGGTDTQYF.

The rearrangement links TRBV28 to TRBJ2-3, with D perhaps matching TRBD1 (6 bases). Germline V gene lookup returns CDR1 MDHEN and CDR2 SYDVKM. V was trimmed by 2 bases and J by 0 bases, leaving 15 bases between them. The CDR3 extends over 17 amino acids. In DNA, the CDR3 is TGTGCCAGCAGTTTAGTGGGCCCGGGACAAAGCACAGATACGCAGTATTTT. Translated, it gives CASSLVGPGQSTDTQYF. Full variable domain (outside the CDR3, taken from reference TRBV28 and TRBJ2-3): DVKVTQSSRYLVKRTGEKVFLECVQDMDHENMFWYRQDPGLGLRLIYFSYDVKMKEKGDIPEGYSVSREKKERFSLILESASTNQTSMYLCASSLVGPGQSTDTQYFGPGTRLTVL.

The rearrangement links TRBV2 to TRBJ1-2, with D maybe TRBD1 (6 bases). V was trimmed by 8 bases and J by 8 bases, leaving 12 bases between them. Germline V gene data show CDR1 as SNHLY and CDR2 as FYNNEI. CDR3 length: 11 amino acids. CDR3 sequence (DNA): TGTGCCAGCCACAGGGAAGGGGGCTACACCTTC. It specifies CASHREGGYTF. Using reference TRBV2 and TRBJ1-2 for the parts outside the CDR3, the full variable domain is EPEVTQTPSHQVTQMGQEVILRCVPISNHLYFYWYRQILGQKVEFLVSFYNNEISEKSEIFDDQFSVERPDGSNFTLKIRSTKLEDSAMYFCASHREGGYTFGSGTRLTVV.

V usage is TRBV20-1 and J usage is TRBJ2-3; maybe TRBD2 (6 bases). V gave up 4 bases and J gave up 3 bases, with 14 bases separating them. Germline values: CDR1 DFQATT, CDR2 SNEGSKA (reference sequence). CDR3 length: 14 amino acids. CDR3 bases: TGCAGTGCTAAAGTTAGCGGAAATACAGATACGCAGTATTTT. Translated: CSAKVSGNTDTQYF.